Following are 19 T cell receptor beta chains from one sample sequenced in a study of blood T cell repertoires in COVID-19. Clones were sequenced by immunoSEQ multiplex PCR, and TCRdb holds only the in-frame ones, with some missing. This table holds under 150,000 clones, around 85% found once. Sequencing input: peripheral blood. The receptor set was obtained from a human donor in a cohort sampled during active COVID-19.

This clone was counted between two and nine times. The gene calls are TRBV11-2 and TRBJ2-1; the match to TRBD1 covers 8 bases. Germline V CDR1 and CDR2: SGHAT, FQNNGV. CDR3 length: 16 residues. The V and J ends lost 1 base and 7 bases, in that order; junction bases with no gene match: 9. CDR3 sequence: CASSLVSPGGRNEQFF. In DNA form, the CDR3 reads TGTGCCAGCAGCTTAGTTTCGCCAGGGGGCCGTAATGAGCAGTTCTTC.

This sequence joins TRBV24-1 and TRBJ1-2; 9 nucleotides align to TRBD1. This CDR3 is 14 amino acids long. In germline, CDR1 is KGHDR, CDR2 SFDVKD. Trimming removed 4 bases from V and 5 bases from J; junction bases left unmatched: 4. The CDR3 coding sequence is TGTGCCACCAGTGACGCGGACAGGGGATATGGCTACACCTTC. Its protein is CATSDADRGYGYTF.

This chain uses TRBV3-1 (or the pseudogene TRBV3-2) with TRBJ1-2; 8 bases align to TRBD1. V lost 1 base to trimming and J lost 14 bases; unmatched junction nucleotides: 18. The CDR3 is 16 amino acids. CDR1 and CDR2 (germline): LGHDT, YNNKEL (reference sequence). CDR3 nucleotide sequence: TGTGCCAGCAGCCAAGGTGTTGGTGGGCAGGGGGCGCTTTGGACCTTC. This translates into CASSQGVGGQGALWTF.

V usage is TRBV5-5 and J usage is TRBJ2-5; D remains ambiguous. The length of the CDR3 is 13 residues. Germline V lookup: CDR1 SGHKS, CDR2 YYEKEE (reference sequence). Trimming took off 2 bases at V and 0 bases at J, with 5 bases between the two ends. CDR3 in DNA: TGTGCCAGCAGCTTCGGGTACCAAGAGACCCAGTACTTC. Translated: CASSFGYQETQYF.

This clone has just one count. V and J are TRBV11-2 and TRBJ2-7, with D hard to call. CDR3 length equals 15 residues. The V gene's germline CDR1 is SGHAT and CDR2 FQNNGV. Between the trimmed V and J ends, which lost 1 base and 2 bases, there was a span of 12 bases. CDR3 residues: CASSLVGRPTYEQYF. Written as DNA, the CDR3 is TGTGCCAGCAGCTTAGTGGGCAGGCCAACCTACGAGCAGTACTTC.

This clone appeared a few times. The chain uses TRBV5-4 and TRBJ2-7, with 10 positions matching TRBD1. CDR1 and CDR2 from the germline V gene are SGHNT and YYREEE (reference sequence). V gave up 3 bases and J gave up 4 bases; unmatched junction bases: 7. This CDR3 contains 15 residues. The CDR3 nucleotides read TGTGCCAGCAGCTCTTACCGGGACAGGGGTTACGAGCAGTACTTC. Protein: CASSSYRDRGYEQYF.

CDR3 nucleotide sequence: TGCGCCAGCAGCGCCGTCCCGGACAGCTTCAATCAGCCCCAGCATTTT. This translates into CASSAVPDSFNQPQHF. The chain carries TRBV5-1 and TRBJ1-5, with a possible D match to TRBD1 (6 bases). The germline CDR1 and CDR2 sequences are SGHRS and YFSETQ. The CDR3 is made up of 16 amino acids. V lost 4 bases and J 3 bases, leaving 17 bases between the germline ends. The full variable domain, in which reference TRBV5-1 and TRBJ1-5 provide the parts outside the CDR3, is KAGVTQTPRYLIKTRGQQVTLSCSPISGHRSVSWYQQTPGQGLQFLFEYFSETQRNKGNFPGRFSGRQFSNSRSEMNVSTLELGDSALYLCASSAVPDSFNQPQHFGDGTRLSIL.

The genes are TRBV4-2 and TRBJ2-3; TRBD2 matches at 9 bases. Looked up from germline, CDR1 is LGHNA and CDR2 is YNFKEQ. The J segment lost 4 bases and the V segment lost 0 bases, leaving 11 bases of the junction unmatched. CDR3 size: 18 residues. The CDR3 nucleotides are TGTGCCAGCAGCCAAGAAGGGGCTAGCGGGGCAGGACCAGATACGCAGTATTTT. This codes for CASSQEGASGAGPDTQYF.

J is TRBJ2-3 and V is TRBV7-2, with 11 bases lining up with TRBD2. The CDR3 is 15 residues long. CDR1 and CDR2 from the germline V gene are SGHTA and FQGNSA. The J segment lost 4 bases and the V segment lost 3 bases, leaving 3 bases of the junction unmatched. This CDR3 reads CASSFSGGASDTQYF. The CDR3 DNA reads TGTGCCAGCAGCTTTAGCGGGGGGGCATCAGATACGCAGTATTTT.

This clone has only one observation. The chain uses TRBV10-3 and TRBJ2-3, with D maybe TRBD2 (6 bases). CDR3 length: 14 amino acids. Between the trimmed V and J ends, which lost 2 bases and 2 bases, there was a span of 8 bases. The germline gives CDR1 ENHRY, CDR2 SYGVKD. CDR3 nucleotides: TGTGCCATCAGTGAGCGCGGGAACACAGATACGCAGTATTTT. Translated, it gives CAISERGNTDTQYF.

The chain recombines TRBV19 with TRBJ1-5, with D maybe TRBD1 (6 bases). Per germline, CDR1 LNHDA and CDR2 SQIVND (reference sequence). CDR3 length equals 14 residues. V was trimmed by 9 bases and J by 2 bases, leaving 14 bases between them. CDR3 loop: CASTRGWGNQPQHF. CDR3 DNA sequence: TGTGCCAGCACCAGGGGATGGGGCAATCAGCCCCAGCATTTT.

This clone is a singleton in its sample. This sequence joins TRBV6-5 and TRBJ1-2, with 9 nucleotides matching TRBD1. The CDR3 contains 16 residues. V was clipped by 1 base and J by 4 bases; unmatched bases: 7. The germline gives CDR1 MNHEY, CDR2 SVGAGI. As DNA, the CDR3 is TGTGCCAGCAGTTACTTAACAGGGGGCGATTCCTATGGCTACACCTTC. It is translated as CASSYLTGGDSYGYTF.

The chain uses TRBV7-3 and TRBJ1-1; D unresolved. The CDR3 consists of 13 residues. With 4 bases removed from V and 4 bases from J, the gap between germline ends came to 10 bases. Germline CDR1 reads SGHTA; CDR2 reads FQGTGA. CDR3 nucleotides: TGTGCCAGCAGCTCCCAACCGAGCACTGAAGCTTTCTTT. Protein: CASSSQPSTEAFF.

The chain is built from TRBV2 and TRBJ1-2; no clear D. The ends were cut back, 3 bases at V and 5 bases at J, with 4 bases in the middle. Germline lookup yields CDR1 SNHLY and CDR2 FYNNEI. The CDR3 contains 11 residues. CDR3 amino acids: CASSDGYGYTF. The DNA for the CDR3 is TGTGCCAGCAGTGACGGGTATGGCTACACCTTC.

The CDR3 DNA follows: TGTGCCAGCAGTCCGGGACAGGCATCAGGAAACACCATATATTTT. It codes for CASSPGQASGNTIYF. The chain combines TRBV6-6 with TRBJ1-3, with 8 nucleotides matching TRBD1. Germline CDR1 is MNHNY and CDR2 is SVGAGI (reference sequence). The CDR3 covers 15 residues. With V trimmed by 5 bases and J by 4 bases, 7 bases remained unmatched.

The J gene is TRBJ2-1, the V gene TRBV2; 15 nucleotides agree with TRBD2. The CDR3 contains 18 residues. V dropped 6 bases and J dropped 0; count of bases not matched to a gene: 6. CDR1 and CDR2 (germline): SNHLY, FYNNEI. CDR3 DNA sequence: TGTGCCAGCAGGACGGGACTAGCGGGGGGTAGCTCCTACAATGAGCAGTTCTTC. Protein product: CASRTGLAGGSSYNEQFF.

This rearrangement joins TRBV29-1 to TRBJ2-5; 10 nucleotides match TRBD1. CDR1 and CDR2 (germline): SQVTM, ANQGSEA. The CDR3 is made up of 14 amino acids. V was clipped by 6 bases and J by 6 bases; unmatched bases: 10. The CDR3 DNA sequence: TGCAGCGTGGCGAGGACAGGGGGAGGAAAGACCCAGTACTTC. Encoded protein: CSVARTGGGKTQYF. The full variable domain, in which reference TRBV29-1 and TRBJ2-5 provide the parts outside the CDR3, is SAVISQKPSRDICQRGTSLTIQCQVDSQVTMMFWYRQQPGQSLTLIATANQGSEATYESGFVIDKFPISRPNLTFSTLTVSNMSPEDSSIYLCSVARTGGGKTQYFGPGTRLLVL.

The V gene is TRBV6-6, the J gene TRBJ2-1; 9 positions agree with TRBD1. Trimming removed 0 bases from V and 3 bases from J; junction bases left unmatched: 3. The germline V gene has CDR1 MNHNY and CDR2 SVGAGI (reference sequence). CDR3 length: 16 residues. The CDR3 loop is CASSYSAGQGYNEQFF. Here the CDR3 DNA reads TGTGCCAGCAGTTACTCGGCGGGACAGGGCTACAATGAGCAGTTCTTC.

The genes are TRBV18 and TRBJ2-2; no definite D call. Germline V gene sequence: CDR1 KGHSH, CDR2 LQKENI. Trimming removed 6 bases from V and 8 bases from J, with 7 bases in between. The CDR3 covers 11 residues. The CDR3 DNA reads as TGTGCCAGCTCGGCGGCGGGGGAGCTGTTTTTT. Amino acid sequence: CASSAAGELFF.